Here is one T cell receptor (beta chain) with its context. Distinct nucleotide sequences in the sample also encode this CDR3. The data were taken from a study of blood T cell repertoires in COVID-19. At the level of the study: Sources were T cells, B-cell-depleted T cells, or PBMCs; the material itself was cDNA or gDNA.

Each participant's cohort was designated according to participant-reported clinical history. In the 2 weeks before study entry, exposed participants met a COVID-19 case, which was PCR-confirmed or clinician-diagnosed. CDR1 is MNHEY and CDR2 is SMNVEV in the germline V gene (reference sequence). Trimming took 3 bases from V and 3 from J, leaving 8 bases between them. CDR3 length: 13 amino acids. TCRdb's copy holds only in-frame clones and misses some; the assay was immunoSEQ multiplex PCR. The table lists roughly 270,000 clones, 80% to 85% of them singletons. This chain uses TRBV27 with TRBJ1-2; TRBD1 might be the D (6 bases). The source material was PBMCs or T cells enriched from blood (not recorded which). The clonotype originates from a man aged 35-49 years who had been exposed to COVID-19. Written as DNA, the CDR3 is TGTGCCAGCAGTTTGGACAGAGACTATGGCTACACCTTC. Protein product: CASSLDRDYGYTF.